The next 3 T cell receptor beta chains were all read from a single sample in a study of T-cell memory formation after mild COVID-19. TCRdb reprocessed the 5' RACE reads with MiXCR, giving one entry per CDR3 protein. Of fewer than 500,000 distinct CDR3 sequences listed, 25% were seen once; the top ten hold under 15%. Specimen: PBMCs or a T cell subset sorted from them (not recorded which). These receptors came from an adult woman who had mild COVID-19 (a few samples of this study predate the infection). Cell type and time point are not known.

The V call is TRBV15, the J call TRBJ1-1; D is possibly TRBD1 (5 bases). Germline CDR1 LNHNV, CDR2 YYDKDF (reference sequence). This CDR3 region has 14 residues. The V end was cut by 2 bases, the J end by 0 bases, with 7 bases between. CDR3 residues: CATSRQGLNTEAFF. CDR3 sequence (DNA): TGTGCCACCAGCAGACAGGGACTGAACACTGAAGCTTTCTTT.

The chain uses TRBV6-5 and TRBJ2-1; D unresolved. Looked up from germline, CDR1 is MNHEY and CDR2 is SVGAGI. The germline V and J ends were trimmed by 6 bases and 10 bases, with 13 bases remaining between them. The CDR3 has 12 residues. The CDR3 loop reads CASSPAPDEQFF. The CDR3 DNA reads TGTGCCAGCAGCCCCGCCCCGGACGAGCAGTTCTTC.

This clonotype was seen more than once but under ten times. This chain connects TRBV9 to TRBJ1-5, with D hard to call. The CDR3 consists of 15 residues. Deletions cut 4 bases from V and 9 bases from J, with 20 bases between. Germline CDR1 is SGDLS and CDR2 is YYNGEE. As DNA, the CDR3 is TGTGCCAGCAGCCCGTCAGCAAACCCCGATATGCCCCAGCATTTT. Translation gives CASSPSANPDMPQHF.